The clone carrying this T cell receptor beta chain was seen repeatedly, ten times or more. As yet, its antigen is unknown. Sequence at one end of the junction differs from germline and may be a read error. The sample contains more than one DNA sequence encoding this CDR3. The CDR3 length is 17 residues. CDR1 and CDR2 (germline): KGHDR, SFDVKD. Until they underwent thyroid surgery, no patient had received any treatment. This entry belongs to a study of metastatic and nonmetastatic thyroid tumors. Broader study findings: Malignant tumors reportedly showed significantly higher TCR beta diversity than benign nodules in both blood and tumor.

TCRdb re-processed the PCR reads through MiXCR. This table has 50,000 to 60,000 clones, approximately 15% appearing once. The sample taken for sequencing was blood. The receptor was isolated from a female donor with papillary thyroid cancer or a benign thyroid nodule (not recorded which). Some clones in this sample may be carry-over from other donors' samples. The chain joins TRBV24-1 to TRBJ2-1; 11 nucleotides agree with TRBD2. Here the CDR3 reads CATSDFTSASGRNEQFF. DNA of the CDR3: TGTGCCACCAGCGATTTCACTAGTGCTAGCGGGAGGAATGAGCAGTTCTTC.